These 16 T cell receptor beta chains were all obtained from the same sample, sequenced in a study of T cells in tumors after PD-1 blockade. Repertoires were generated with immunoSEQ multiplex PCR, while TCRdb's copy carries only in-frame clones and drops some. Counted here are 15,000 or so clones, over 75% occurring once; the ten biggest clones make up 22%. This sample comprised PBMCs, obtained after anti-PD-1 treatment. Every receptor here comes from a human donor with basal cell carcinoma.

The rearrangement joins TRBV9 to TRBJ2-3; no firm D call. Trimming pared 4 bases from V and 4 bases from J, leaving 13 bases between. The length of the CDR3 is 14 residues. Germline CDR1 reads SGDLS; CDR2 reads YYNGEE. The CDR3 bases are TGTGCCAGCAGCCCGTTGGGCTCGGCAGATACGCAGTATTTT. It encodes CASSPLGSADTQYF.

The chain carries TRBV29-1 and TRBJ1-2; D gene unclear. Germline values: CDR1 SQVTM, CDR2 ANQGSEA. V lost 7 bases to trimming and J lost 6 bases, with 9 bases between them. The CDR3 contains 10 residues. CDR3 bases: TGCAGCGCTCGCGGTGATGGCTACACCTTC. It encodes CSARGDGYTF.

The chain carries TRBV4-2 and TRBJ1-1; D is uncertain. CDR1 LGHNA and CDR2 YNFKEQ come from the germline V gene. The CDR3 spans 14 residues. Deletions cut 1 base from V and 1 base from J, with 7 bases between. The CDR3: CASSQVVGNTEAFF. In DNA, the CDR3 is TGTGCCAGCAGCCAAGTGGTTGGGAACACTGAAGCTTTCTTT.

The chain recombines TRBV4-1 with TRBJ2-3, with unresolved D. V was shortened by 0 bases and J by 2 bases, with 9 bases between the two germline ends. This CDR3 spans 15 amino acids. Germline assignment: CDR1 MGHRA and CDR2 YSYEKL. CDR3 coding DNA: TGCGCCAGCAGCCAAGATGGGATGAACACAGATACGCAGTATTTT. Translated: CASSQDGMNTDTQYF.

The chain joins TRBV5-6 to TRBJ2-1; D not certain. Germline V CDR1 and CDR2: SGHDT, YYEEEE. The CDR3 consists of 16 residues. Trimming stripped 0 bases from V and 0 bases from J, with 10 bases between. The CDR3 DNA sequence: TGTGCCAGCAGCTTGGTATCGCAGAGCTCCTACAATGAGCAGTTCTTC. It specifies CASSLVSQSSYNEQFF.

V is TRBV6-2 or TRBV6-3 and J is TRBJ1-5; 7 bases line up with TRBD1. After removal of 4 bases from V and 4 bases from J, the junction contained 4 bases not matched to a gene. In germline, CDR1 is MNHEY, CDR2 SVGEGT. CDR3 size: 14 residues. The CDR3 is CASSFGQENQPQHF. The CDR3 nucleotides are TGTGCCAGCAGTTTCGGACAGGAGAATCAGCCCCAGCATTTT.

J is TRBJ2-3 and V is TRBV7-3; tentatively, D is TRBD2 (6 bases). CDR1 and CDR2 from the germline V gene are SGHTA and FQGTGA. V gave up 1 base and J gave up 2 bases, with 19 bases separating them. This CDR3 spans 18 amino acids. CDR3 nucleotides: TGTGCCAGCAGCTTAATGGGAGGACTGGCGGGAACCACAGATACGCAGTATTTT. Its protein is CASSLMGGLAGTTDTQYF.

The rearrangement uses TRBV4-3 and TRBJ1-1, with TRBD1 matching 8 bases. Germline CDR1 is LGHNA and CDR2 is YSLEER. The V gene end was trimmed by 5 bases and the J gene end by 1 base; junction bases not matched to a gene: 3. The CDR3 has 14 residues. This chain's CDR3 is CASSSQGANTEAFF. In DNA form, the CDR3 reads TGCGCCAGCAGCAGTCAGGGGGCGAACACTGAAGCTTTCTTT.

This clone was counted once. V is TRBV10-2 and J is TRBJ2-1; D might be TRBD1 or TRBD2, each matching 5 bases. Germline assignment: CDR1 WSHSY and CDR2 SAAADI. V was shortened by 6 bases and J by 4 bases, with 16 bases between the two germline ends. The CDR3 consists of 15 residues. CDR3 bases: TGCGCCAGCAGATCCGGGACCACGGCTTACAATGAGCAGTTCTTC. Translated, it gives CASRSGTTAYNEQFF.

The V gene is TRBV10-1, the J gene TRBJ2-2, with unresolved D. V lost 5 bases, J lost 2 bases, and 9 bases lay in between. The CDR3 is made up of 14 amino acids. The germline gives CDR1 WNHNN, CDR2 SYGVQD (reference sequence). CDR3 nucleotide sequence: TGCGCCAGCAGTATGGGATTAAACACCGGGGAGCTGTTTTTT. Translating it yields CASSMGLNTGELFF.

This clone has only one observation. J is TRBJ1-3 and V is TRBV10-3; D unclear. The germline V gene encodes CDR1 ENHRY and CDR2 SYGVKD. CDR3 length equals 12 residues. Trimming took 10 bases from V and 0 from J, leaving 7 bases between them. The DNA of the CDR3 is TGTGCCACTCAAAGCTCTGGAAACACCATATATTTT. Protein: CATQSSGNTIYF.

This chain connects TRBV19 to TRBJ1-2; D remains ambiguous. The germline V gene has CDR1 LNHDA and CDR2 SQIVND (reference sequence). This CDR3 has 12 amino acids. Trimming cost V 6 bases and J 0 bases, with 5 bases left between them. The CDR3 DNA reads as TGTGCCAGTAGGGTGGCTAACTATGGCTACACCTTC. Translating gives CASRVANYGYTF.

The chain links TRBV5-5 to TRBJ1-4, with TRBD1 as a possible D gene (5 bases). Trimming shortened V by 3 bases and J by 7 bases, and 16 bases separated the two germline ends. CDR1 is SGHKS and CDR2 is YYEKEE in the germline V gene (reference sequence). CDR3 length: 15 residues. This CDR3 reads CASSSGPTAPEKLFF. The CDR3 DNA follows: TGTGCCAGCAGCTCCGGACCGACAGCACCTGAAAAACTGTTTTTT.

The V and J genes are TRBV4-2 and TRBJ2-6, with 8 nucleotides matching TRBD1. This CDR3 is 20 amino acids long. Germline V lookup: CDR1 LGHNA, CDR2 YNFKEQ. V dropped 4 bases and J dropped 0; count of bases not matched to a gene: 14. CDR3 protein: CASSLSSQGAFVSGANVLTF. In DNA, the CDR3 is TGTGCCAGCAGCCTATCAAGCCAGGGGGCATTTGTCTCTGGGGCCAACGTCCTGACTTTC.

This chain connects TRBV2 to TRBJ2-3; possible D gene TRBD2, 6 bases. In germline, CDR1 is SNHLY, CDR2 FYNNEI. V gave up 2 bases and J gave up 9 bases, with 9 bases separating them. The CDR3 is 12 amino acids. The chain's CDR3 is CASSELGGTQYF. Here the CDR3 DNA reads TGTGCCAGCAGTGAATTGGGGGGAACGCAGTATTTT.

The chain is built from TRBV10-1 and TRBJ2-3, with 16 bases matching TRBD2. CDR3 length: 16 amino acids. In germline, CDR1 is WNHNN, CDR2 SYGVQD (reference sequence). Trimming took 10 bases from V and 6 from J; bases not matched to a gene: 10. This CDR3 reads CANPGLAGGPPDTQYF. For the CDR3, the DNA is TGCGCCAACCCGGGACTAGCGGGGGGGCCCCCCGATACGCAGTATTTT.